A single sample is the source of the 28 T cell receptor beta chains below, sequenced in a study of blood T cell repertoires in COVID-19. Only in-frame clones appear in the TCRdb table, and some are missing; sequencing was by immunoSEQ multiplex PCR. The top ten hold over 15% of the sample, which has roughly 150,000 clones, more than 75% seen once. The specimen sequenced was peripheral blood. The receptors here all came from a man in his sixties with active or convalescent COVID-19.

The chain combines TRBV7-9 with TRBJ1-2; possible D gene TRBD1, 5 bases. V was trimmed by 5 bases and J by 4 bases, leaving 17 bases between them. Per the germline V gene, CDR1 is SEHNR and CDR2 is FQNEAQ (reference sequence). The CDR3 runs 15 residues. Written as DNA, the CDR3 is TGTGCCAGCAGCCCCTCCCGGGGGGGGATCTATGGCTACACCTTC. This gives the protein CASSPSRGGIYGYTF.

The chain has TRBV14 and TRBJ1-1; 9 bases agree with TRBD1. V shed 5 bases and J 5 bases; nucleotides not matched to a gene: 9. This CDR3 has 15 amino acids. Per the germline V gene, CDR1 is SGHDN and CDR2 is FVKESK. This CDR3 is CASSAPGQGGTEAFF. The CDR3 DNA reads TGTGCCAGCAGCGCACCGGGACAGGGAGGGACTGAAGCTTTCTTT.

The chain employs TRBV19 and TRBJ1-5, with D possibly matching TRBD1 (6 bases). Germline CDR1 is LNHDA and CDR2 is SQIVND (reference sequence). The ends were cut back, 1 base at V and 5 bases at J, with 15 bases in the middle. The CDR3 has 16 residues. The DNA of the CDR3 is TGTGCCAGTAGTATAGTAAGAGCGGGGGGCGATCAGCCCCAGCATTTT. It codes for CASSIVRAGGDQPQHF.

The chain combines TRBV11-2 with TRBJ1-1; D is possibly TRBD1 (6 bases). V lost 3 bases, J lost 6 bases, and 14 bases lay in between. From germline, CDR1 is SGHAT and CDR2 FQNNGV. The CDR3 is 14 residues long. The CDR3 protein is CASSLRQAHPEAFF. The CDR3 DNA is TGTGCCAGCAGCTTGAGACAGGCCCATCCTGAAGCTTTCTTT.

This clone came up once. CDR3 protein: CASSDSAGATGELFF. The CDR3, as DNA: TGTGCCAGCAGTGATAGCGCGGGAGCCACCGGGGAGCTGTTTTTT. This chain joins TRBV2 and TRBJ2-2; 7 nucleotides align to TRBD2. The CDR3 is 15 residues long. The germline gives CDR1 SNHLY, CDR2 FYNNEI. J was trimmed by 4 bases and V by 3 bases; bases with no gene match: 5.

In nucleotides, the CDR3 is TGTGCCAGCAGCCTCAACCAGGGGGATGGTTCACCCCTCCACTTT. Encoded protein: CASSLNQGDGSPLHF. V and J are TRBV11-2 and TRBJ1-6; 7 nucleotides agree with TRBD1. The germline CDR1 and CDR2 sequences are SGHAT and FQNNGV. V trimming: 5 bases; J trimming: 9 bases; junction bases outside the gene matches: 10. CDR3 length equals 15 residues.

The chain combines TRBV3-1 (or the pseudogene TRBV3-2) with TRBJ2-7; D possibly corresponds to TRBD1 (8 bases). V dropped 1 base and J dropped 2 bases, with 15 bases sitting between them. From germline, CDR1 is LGHDT and CDR2 YNNKEL (reference sequence). The length of the CDR3 is 16 residues. The CDR3 reads CASSQGAGQATYEQYF. CDR3 nucleotides: TGTGCCAGCAGCCAAGGAGCGGGACAGGCAACCTACGAGCAGTACTTC.

J is TRBJ1-1 and V is TRBV6-6; 8 nucleotides line up with TRBD1. Germline V lookup: CDR1 MNHNY, CDR2 SVGAGI (reference sequence). This CDR3 contains 16 residues. V shed 2 bases, J shed 0 bases, and the junction held 5 bases outside the gene matches. CDR3 nucleotides: TGTGCCAGCAGTTACCGGACGACAGGGGTGAACACTGAAGCTTTCTTT. Encoded protein: CASSYRTTGVNTEAFF.

The chain combines TRBV6-5 with TRBJ2-1; weak D call: TRBD1 (5 bases). Germline loops: CDR1 MNHEY, CDR2 SVGAGI. V was pared by 6 bases and J by 10 bases, with 16 bases between. The CDR3 consists of 13 residues. As DNA, the CDR3 is TGTGCCAGCAGGACCGACTTAAGGGGCGAGCAGTTCTTC. It yields the protein CASRTDLRGEQFF.

The rearrangement links TRBV6-5 to TRBJ1-5; D gene unclear. The ends were cut back, 0 bases at V and 2 bases at J, with 8 bases in the middle. CDR1 is MNHEY, CDR2 SVGAGI, per germline. CDR3 length: 15 residues. The CDR3 reads CASSYSSGGNQPQHF. CDR3 sequence (DNA): TGTGCCAGCAGTTACTCCTCGGGTGGCAATCAGCCCCAGCATTTT.

V usage is TRBV12-5 and J usage is TRBJ2-3, with D perhaps matching TRBD2 (6 bases). From germline, CDR1 is LGHNT and CDR2 FRNRAP. CDR3 length equals 14 residues. The germline V and J ends were trimmed by 4 bases and 6 bases, with 14 bases remaining between them. CDR3: CASGSPGEPDTQYF. The CDR3 region has the DNA TGTGCTAGTGGTTCCCCGGGGGAGCCTGATACGCAGTATTTT.

V and J are TRBV12-5 and TRBJ1-5; TRBD1 agrees at 7 bases. Germline lookup yields CDR1 LGHNT and CDR2 FRNRAP. This CDR3 comprises 15 residues. Trimming at V came to 6 bases and at J to 3 bases, leaving 8 bases not matched to a gene. For the CDR3, the DNA is TGTGCTAGTGGCTTGACCGGGACAGTCAATCAGCCCCAGCATTTT. This codes for CASGLTGTVNQPQHF. The full variable domain, in which reference TRBV12-5 and TRBJ1-5 provide the parts outside the CDR3, is DARVTQTPRHKVTEMGQEVTMRCQPILGHNTVFWYRQTMMQGLELLAYFRNRAPLDDSGMPKDRFSAEMPDATLATLKIQPSEPRDSAVYFCASGLTGTVNQPQHFGDGTRLSIL.

About this clone itself: The sample holds other DNA sequences that translate to the same CDR3. The chain combines TRBV18 with TRBJ1-5; a possible D gene is TRBD1 (5 bases). Germline values: CDR1 KGHSH, CDR2 LQKENI. Trimming pared 3 bases from V and 4 bases from J, leaving 7 bases between. This CDR3 spans 13 amino acids. CDR3: CASSPGGNQPQHF. DNA for the CDR3: TGTGCCAGCTCACCTGGGGGGAATCAGCCCCAGCATTTT.

V gene TRBV11-2 combines with J gene TRBJ1-2; possibly TRBD1 for D (5 bases). Germline loops: CDR1 SGHAT, CDR2 FQNNGV. The CDR3 is 15 amino acids. V was shortened by 5 bases and J by 6 bases, with 19 bases between the two germline ends. The CDR3 nucleotides are TGTGCCAGCAGCCCCCCCTGGGGACTGTTCCATGGCTACACCTTC. Residues: CASSPPWGLFHGYTF.

The genes are TRBV19 and TRBJ2-1, with D maybe TRBD1 (7 bases). The CDR3 contains 13 residues. Germline-derived CDR1 and CDR2 are LNHDA and SQIVND (reference sequence). Between the trimmed V and J ends, which lost 6 bases and 6 bases, there was a span of 12 bases. The CDR3 nucleotides read TGTGCCAGTAGGGAGGGACAGTTCAATGAGCAGTTCTTC. This gives the protein CASREGQFNEQFF.

The CDR3 coding sequence is TGCGCCAGCAGCCAAGACGGGAGCTCCTACAATGAGCAGTTCTTC. Protein product: CASSQDGSSYNEQFF. V usage is TRBV4-1 and J usage is TRBJ2-1; D is possibly TRBD2 (6 bases). Germline-derived CDR1 and CDR2 are MGHRA and YSYEKL. V shed 0 bases and J shed 0 bases, with 6 bases lying between them. The CDR3 loop spans 15 amino acids.

The rearrangement joins TRBV5-1 to TRBJ1-2; 9 nucleotides align to TRBD1. With 0 bases clipped from V and 10 bases from J, the junction kept 10 bases outside the gene matches. This CDR3 has 15 residues. Per germline, CDR1 SGHRS and CDR2 YFSETQ. The CDR3 protein is CASSLDPRDRADYTF. The CDR3 DNA is TGCGCCAGCAGCTTGGACCCCCGGGACAGGGCGGACTACACCTTC.

The V call is TRBV7-9, the J call TRBJ2-2, with TRBD1 as a possible D gene (5 bases). The CDR3 sequence is 16 residues long. The germline CDR1 and CDR2 sequences are SEHNR and FQNEAQ (reference sequence). Between the trimmed V and J ends, which lost 1 base and 0 bases, there was a span of 9 bases. The CDR3 bases are TGTGCCAGCAGCTTAGGGGGCCGGGCGAACACCGGGGAGCTGTTTTTT. This sequence encodes CASSLGGRANTGELFF.

This sequence joins TRBV10-3 and TRBJ1-1; tentative D call: TRBD1 (6 bases). V was pared by 10 bases and J by 11 bases, with 17 bases between. Germline CDR1 and CDR2: ENHRY and SYGVKD. The CDR3 runs to 11 residues. The CDR3 DNA reads TGTGCCACTACACAGGGAAGAGGCGCTTTCTTT. It is translated as CATTQGRGAFF.

The gene calls are TRBV28 and TRBJ2-2, with D perhaps matching TRBD1 (5 bases). V was trimmed by 3 bases and J by 5 bases, leaving 7 bases between them. Germline CDR1 is MDHEN and CDR2 is SYDVKM. The CDR3 has 13 amino acids. The CDR3 nucleotides read TGTGCCAGCAGTTTCAGGGCGACCGGGGAGCTGTTTTTT. Amino acids: CASSFRATGELFF.

The V gene is TRBV7-9, the J gene TRBJ2-5, with D possibly being TRBD1 (6 bases). This CDR3 contains 17 residues. CDR1 SEHNR and CDR2 FQNEAQ come from the germline V gene (reference sequence). V lost 5 bases to trimming and J lost 3 bases, with 22 bases between them. The CDR3 DNA follows: TGTGCCAGCAGCCACCCGGGGCGTAGGGGGAACGAAGAGACCCAGTACTTC. It codes for CASSHPGRRGNEETQYF.

This chain links TRBV7-2 with TRBJ1-2; 7 bases are a match to TRBD1. Trimming at V came to 1 base and at J to 7 bases, leaving 12 bases not matched to a gene. The length of the CDR3 is 16 residues. The germline V gene encodes CDR1 SGHTA and CDR2 FQGNSA. The CDR3 spells CASSLVFLSQGTGYTF. The CDR3, as DNA: TGTGCCAGCAGCTTAGTTTTCTTGTCACAGGGGACTGGCTACACCTTC.

The chain recombines TRBV4-1 with TRBJ2-5; maybe TRBD1 (6 bases). The V end lost 4 bases, the J end lost 5 bases, and 11 bases lay between the germline ends. Germline CDR1 MGHRA, CDR2 YSYEKL. The CDR3 sequence is 13 residues long. For the CDR3, the DNA is TGCGCCAGCAGCCTTCCTCAGGGGGAGACCCAGTACTTC. Translating gives CASSLPQGETQYF.

This clone was picked up one time. This chain links TRBV27 with TRBJ1-6; D is unclear. This CDR3 region has 15 residues. Deletions cut 2 bases from V and 8 bases from J, with 13 bases between. The germline V gene encodes CDR1 MNHEY and CDR2 SMNVEV (reference sequence). CDR3 DNA sequence: TGTGCCAGCAGTTTAAAGGCGGGGAGGGATTCACCCCTCCACTTT. Its translation: CASSLKAGRDSPLHF.

The chain couples TRBV10-1 to TRBJ1-1; D gene uncertain. The CDR3 totals 13 residues. The V gene lost 6 bases and the J gene lost 3 bases, with 11 bases spanning the gap. Germline-derived CDR1 and CDR2 are WNHNN and SYGVQD (reference sequence). The CDR3, as DNA: TGCGCCAGCAGCCTAACCGGGGACACTGAAGCTTTCTTT. Its protein product is CASSLTGDTEAFF.

CDR3 nucleotides: TGTGCCAGCAGCAAAAACCCCCTGGGACAGGGATCACTAAGGGCTTTCTTT. Its protein is CASSKNPLGQGSLRAFF. The chain is built from TRBV7-2 and TRBJ1-1; TRBD1 agrees at 9 bases. Per germline, CDR1 SGHTA and CDR2 FQGNSA. V dropped 5 bases and J dropped 11; count of bases not matched to a gene: 21. The CDR3 sequence is 17 residues long.

This clone came up a few times. This rearrangement joins TRBV5-6 to TRBJ1-2; D uncertain. The CDR3 is 13 residues long. The ends were cut back, 4 bases at V and 8 bases at J, with 15 bases in the middle. CDR1 and CDR2 from the germline V gene are SGHDT and YYEEEE. In DNA, the CDR3 is TGTGCCAGCAGCCCCAATGAAGAACGGGGCTACACCTTC. This codes for CASSPNEERGYTF.

The chain links TRBV21-1 to TRBJ1-1; the table gives TRBD1 as D, unverified against the DNA. TRBV21-1 is labeled a pseudogene. The CDR3 is 15 amino acids. The CDR3 reads CASSKENTGHTKAFF. CDR3 coding DNA: TGTGCCAGCAGCAAAGAGAACACAGGACACACTAAAGCTTTCTTT.